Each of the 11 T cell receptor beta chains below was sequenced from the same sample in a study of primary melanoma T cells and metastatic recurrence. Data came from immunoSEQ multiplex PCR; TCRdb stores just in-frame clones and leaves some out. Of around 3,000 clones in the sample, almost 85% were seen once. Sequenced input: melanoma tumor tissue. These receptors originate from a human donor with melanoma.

The CDR3 protein is CAWTDRGLYNEQFF. CDR3 bases: TGTGCCTGGACGGACAGGGGCCTCTACAATGAGCAGTTCTTC. J is TRBJ2-1 and V is TRBV30; the match to TRBD1 covers 9 bases. Per the germline V gene, CDR1 is GTSNPN and CDR2 is SVGIG (reference sequence). Trimming cost V 4 bases and J 3 bases; bases outside gene matches: 4. This CDR3 is 14 amino acids long.

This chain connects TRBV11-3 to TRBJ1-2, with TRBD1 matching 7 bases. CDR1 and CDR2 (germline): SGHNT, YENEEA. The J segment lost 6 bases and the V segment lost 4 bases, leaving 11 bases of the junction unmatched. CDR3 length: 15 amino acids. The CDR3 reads CASSSQGFSTDGYTF. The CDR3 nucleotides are TGTGCCAGCAGCTCACAGGGGTTTTCTACAGATGGCTACACCTTC.

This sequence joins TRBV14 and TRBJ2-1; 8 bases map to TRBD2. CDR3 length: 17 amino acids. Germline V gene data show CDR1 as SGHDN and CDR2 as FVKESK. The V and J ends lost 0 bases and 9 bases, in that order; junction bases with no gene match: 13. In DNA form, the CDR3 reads TGTGCCAGCAGCCAAGATGGGGCGGGGGGCCCCCTCCTTGAGCAGTTCTTC. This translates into CASSQDGAGGPLLEQFF.

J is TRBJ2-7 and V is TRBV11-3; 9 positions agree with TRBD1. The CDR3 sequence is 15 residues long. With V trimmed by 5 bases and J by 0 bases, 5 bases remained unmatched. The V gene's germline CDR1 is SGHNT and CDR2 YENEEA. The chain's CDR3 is CASSRTGGSSYEQYF. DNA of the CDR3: TGTGCCAGCAGCCGTACAGGGGGCAGCTCCTACGAGCAGTACTTC.

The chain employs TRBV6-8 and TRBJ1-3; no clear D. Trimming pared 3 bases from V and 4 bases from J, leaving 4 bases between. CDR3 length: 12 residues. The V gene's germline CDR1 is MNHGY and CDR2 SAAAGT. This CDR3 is CASSYAGNTIYF. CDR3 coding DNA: TGTGCCAGCAGTTATGCCGGAAACACCATATATTTT.

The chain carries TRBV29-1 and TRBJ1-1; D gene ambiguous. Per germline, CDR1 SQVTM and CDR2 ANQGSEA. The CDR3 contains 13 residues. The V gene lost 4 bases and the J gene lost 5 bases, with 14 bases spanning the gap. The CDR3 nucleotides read TGCAGCGTTGGCCAGGCACTGGGGACTGAAGCTTTCTTT. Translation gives CSVGQALGTEAFF.

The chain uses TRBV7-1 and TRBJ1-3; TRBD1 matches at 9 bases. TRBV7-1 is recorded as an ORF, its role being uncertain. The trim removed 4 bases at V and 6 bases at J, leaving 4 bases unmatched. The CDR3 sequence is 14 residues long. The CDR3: CASSFRDRANTIYF. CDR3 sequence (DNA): TGTGCCAGCAGCTTCAGGGACAGGGCAAACACCATATATTTT.

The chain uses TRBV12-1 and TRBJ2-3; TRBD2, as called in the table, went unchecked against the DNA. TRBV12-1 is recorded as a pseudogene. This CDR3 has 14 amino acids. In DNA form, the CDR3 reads TGTGCCAGCAGCTTCCTAGCGGGGGGAGATACGCAGTATTTT. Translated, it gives CASSFLAGGDTQYF.

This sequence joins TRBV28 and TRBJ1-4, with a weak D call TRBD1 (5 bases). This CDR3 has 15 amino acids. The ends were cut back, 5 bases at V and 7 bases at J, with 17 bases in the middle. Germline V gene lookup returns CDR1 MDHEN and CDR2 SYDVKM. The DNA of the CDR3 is TGTGCCAGCAGTCCCACAGGTATCGGGGGTGAAAAACTGTTTTTT. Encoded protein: CASSPTGIGGEKLFF.

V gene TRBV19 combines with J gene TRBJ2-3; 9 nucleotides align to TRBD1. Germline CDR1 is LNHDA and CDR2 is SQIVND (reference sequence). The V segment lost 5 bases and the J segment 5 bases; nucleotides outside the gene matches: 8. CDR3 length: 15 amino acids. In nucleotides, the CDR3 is TGTGCCAGTAGTGTGGACAGGGGAGTTGAAGATACGCAGTATTTT. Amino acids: CASSVDRGVEDTQYF.

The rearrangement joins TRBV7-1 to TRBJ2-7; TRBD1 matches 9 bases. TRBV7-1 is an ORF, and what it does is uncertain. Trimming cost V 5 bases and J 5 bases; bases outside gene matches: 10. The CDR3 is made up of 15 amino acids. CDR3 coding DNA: TGTGCCAGCAGCGCGGGCGGGGACAGGGACCACGAGCAGTACTTC. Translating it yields CASSAGGDRDHEQYF.